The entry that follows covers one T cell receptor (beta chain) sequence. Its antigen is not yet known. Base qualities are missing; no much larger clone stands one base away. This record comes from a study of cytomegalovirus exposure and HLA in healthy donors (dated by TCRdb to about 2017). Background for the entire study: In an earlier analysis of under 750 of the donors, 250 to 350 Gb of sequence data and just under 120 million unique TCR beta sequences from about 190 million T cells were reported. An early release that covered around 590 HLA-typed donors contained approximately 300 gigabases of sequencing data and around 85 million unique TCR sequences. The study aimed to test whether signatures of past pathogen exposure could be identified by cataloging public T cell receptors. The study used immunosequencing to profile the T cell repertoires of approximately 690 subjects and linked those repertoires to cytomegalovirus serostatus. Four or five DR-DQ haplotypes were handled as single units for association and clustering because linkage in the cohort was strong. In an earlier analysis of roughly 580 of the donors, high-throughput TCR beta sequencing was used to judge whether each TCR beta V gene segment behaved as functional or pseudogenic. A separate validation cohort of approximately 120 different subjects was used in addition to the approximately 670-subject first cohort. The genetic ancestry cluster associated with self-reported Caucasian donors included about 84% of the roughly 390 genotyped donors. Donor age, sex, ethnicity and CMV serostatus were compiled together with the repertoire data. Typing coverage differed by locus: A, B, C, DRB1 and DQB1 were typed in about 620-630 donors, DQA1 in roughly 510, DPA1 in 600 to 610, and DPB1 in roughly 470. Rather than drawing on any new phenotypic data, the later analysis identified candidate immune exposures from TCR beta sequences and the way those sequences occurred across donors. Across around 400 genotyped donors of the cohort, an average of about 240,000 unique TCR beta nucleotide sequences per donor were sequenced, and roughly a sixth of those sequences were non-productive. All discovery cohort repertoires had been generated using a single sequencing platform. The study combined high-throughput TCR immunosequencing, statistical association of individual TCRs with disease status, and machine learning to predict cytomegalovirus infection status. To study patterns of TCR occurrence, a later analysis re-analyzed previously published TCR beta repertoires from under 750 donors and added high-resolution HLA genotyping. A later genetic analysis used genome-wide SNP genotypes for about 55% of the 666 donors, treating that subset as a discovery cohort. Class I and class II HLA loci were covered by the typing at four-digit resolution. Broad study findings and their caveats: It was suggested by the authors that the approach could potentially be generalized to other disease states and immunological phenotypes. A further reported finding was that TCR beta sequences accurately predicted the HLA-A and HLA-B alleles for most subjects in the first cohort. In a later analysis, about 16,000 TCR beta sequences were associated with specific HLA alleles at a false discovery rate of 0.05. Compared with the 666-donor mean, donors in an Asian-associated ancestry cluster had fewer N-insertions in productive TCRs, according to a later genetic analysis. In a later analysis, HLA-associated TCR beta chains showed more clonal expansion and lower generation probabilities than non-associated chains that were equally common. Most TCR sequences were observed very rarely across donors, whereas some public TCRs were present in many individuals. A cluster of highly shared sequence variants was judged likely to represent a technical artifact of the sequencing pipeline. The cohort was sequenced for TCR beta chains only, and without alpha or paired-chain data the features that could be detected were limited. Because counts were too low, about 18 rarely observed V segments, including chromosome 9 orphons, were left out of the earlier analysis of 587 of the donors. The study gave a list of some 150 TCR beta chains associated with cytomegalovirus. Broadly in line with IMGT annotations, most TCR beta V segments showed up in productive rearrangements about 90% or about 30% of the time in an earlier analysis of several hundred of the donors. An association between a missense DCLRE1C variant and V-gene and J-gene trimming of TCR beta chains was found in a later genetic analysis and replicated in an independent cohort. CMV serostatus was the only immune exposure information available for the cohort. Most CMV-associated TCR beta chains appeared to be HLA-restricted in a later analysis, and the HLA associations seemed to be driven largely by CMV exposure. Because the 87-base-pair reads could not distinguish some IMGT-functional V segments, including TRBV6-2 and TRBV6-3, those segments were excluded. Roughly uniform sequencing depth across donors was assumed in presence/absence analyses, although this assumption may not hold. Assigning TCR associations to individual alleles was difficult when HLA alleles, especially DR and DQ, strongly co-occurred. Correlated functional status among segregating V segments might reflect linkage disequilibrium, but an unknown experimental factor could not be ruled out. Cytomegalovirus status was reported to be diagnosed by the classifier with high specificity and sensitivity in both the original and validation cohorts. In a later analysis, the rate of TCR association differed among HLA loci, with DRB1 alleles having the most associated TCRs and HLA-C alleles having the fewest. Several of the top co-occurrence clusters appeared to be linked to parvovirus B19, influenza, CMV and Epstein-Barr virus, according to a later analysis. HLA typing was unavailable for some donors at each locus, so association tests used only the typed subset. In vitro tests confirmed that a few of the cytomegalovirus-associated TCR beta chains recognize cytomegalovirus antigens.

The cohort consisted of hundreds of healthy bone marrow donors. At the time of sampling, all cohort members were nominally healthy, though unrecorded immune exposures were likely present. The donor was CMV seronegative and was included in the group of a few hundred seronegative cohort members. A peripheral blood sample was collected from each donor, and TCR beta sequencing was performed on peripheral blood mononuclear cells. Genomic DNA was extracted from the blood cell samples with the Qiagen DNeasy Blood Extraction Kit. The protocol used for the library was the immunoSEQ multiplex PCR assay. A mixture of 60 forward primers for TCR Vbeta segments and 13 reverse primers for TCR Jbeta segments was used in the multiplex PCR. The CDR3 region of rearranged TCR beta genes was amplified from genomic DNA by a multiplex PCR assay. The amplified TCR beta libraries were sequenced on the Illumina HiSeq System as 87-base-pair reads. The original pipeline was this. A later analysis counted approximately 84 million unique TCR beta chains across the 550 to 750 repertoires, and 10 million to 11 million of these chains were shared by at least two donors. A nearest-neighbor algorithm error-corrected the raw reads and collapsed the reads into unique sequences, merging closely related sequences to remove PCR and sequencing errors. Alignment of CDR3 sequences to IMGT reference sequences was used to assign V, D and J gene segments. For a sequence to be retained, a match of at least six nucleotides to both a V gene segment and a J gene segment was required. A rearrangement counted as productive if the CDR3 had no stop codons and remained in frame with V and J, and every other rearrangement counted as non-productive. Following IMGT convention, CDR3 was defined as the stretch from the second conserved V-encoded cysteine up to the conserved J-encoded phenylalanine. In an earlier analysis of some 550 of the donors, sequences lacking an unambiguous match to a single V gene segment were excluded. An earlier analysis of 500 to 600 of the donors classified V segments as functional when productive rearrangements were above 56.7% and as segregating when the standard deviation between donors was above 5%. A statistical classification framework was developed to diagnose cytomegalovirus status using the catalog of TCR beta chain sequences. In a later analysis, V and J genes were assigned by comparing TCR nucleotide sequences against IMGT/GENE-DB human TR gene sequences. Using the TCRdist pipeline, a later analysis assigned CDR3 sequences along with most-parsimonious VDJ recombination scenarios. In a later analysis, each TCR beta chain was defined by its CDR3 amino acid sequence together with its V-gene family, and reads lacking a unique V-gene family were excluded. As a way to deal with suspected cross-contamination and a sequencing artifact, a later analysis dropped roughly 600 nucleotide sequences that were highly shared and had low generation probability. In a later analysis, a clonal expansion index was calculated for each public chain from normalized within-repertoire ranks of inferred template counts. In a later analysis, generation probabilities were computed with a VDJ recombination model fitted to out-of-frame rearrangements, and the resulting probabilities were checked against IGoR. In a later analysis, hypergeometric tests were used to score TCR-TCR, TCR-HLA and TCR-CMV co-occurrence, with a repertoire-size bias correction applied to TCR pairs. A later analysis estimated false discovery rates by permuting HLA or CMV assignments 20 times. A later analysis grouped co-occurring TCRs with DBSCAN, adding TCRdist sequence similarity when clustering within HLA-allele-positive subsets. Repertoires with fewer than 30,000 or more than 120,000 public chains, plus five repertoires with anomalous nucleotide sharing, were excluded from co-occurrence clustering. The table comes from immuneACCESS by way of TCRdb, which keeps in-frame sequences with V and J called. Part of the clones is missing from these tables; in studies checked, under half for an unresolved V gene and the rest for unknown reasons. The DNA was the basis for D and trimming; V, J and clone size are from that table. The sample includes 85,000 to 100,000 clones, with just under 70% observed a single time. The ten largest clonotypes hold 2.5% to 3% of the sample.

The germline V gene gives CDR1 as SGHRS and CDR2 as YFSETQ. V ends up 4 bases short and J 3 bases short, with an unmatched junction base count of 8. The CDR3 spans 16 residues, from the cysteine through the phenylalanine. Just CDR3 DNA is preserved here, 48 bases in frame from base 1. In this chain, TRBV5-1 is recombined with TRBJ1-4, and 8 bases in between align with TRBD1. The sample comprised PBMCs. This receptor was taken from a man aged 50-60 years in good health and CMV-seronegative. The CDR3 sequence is CASSLRDRSPNEKLFF. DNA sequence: TGCGCCAGCAGCCTCCGGGACAGGTCGCCTAATGAAAAACTGTTTTTT.